Described below is a single T cell receptor (beta chain) sequence and its context. The data stem from a study of blood T cell repertoires in COVID-19. Looking at the study overall: There were acute and convalescent COVID-19 samples, and they came from the United States, Italy and Spain.

Germline CDR1 SGHNT, CDR2 YYREEE (reference sequence). The CDR3 covers 16 residues. With 4 bases removed from V and 6 bases from J, the gap between germline ends came to 21 bases. Original handling: Estimation of nucleated cell counts was performed using reference gene primer amplification. TCRdb keeps only in-frame clones here, not all; method: immunoSEQ multiplex PCR. The DNA gave D and trimming, while V, J and clone size come from that table. This sample has around 70,000 clones, with roughly 84% found just once. Sequenced input: peripheral blood. V gene TRBV5-4 combines with J gene TRBJ2-3, with D possibly matching TRBD2 (6 bases). The receptor's source is a man between 45 and 60 years old with active COVID-19. CDR3: CASSKTGFGGMDTQYF. CDR3 coding DNA: TGTGCCAGCAGCAAAACGGGCTTTGGCGGGATGGATACGCAGTATTTT.